This T cell receptor beta chain was recovered during a study of blood T cell repertoires in COVID-19. The protocol was immunoSEQ multiplex PCR, while the TCRdb copy is restricted to in-frame clones and leaves out a portion. The table includes more than 300,000 clones, approximately 93% detected once. The CDR3 spans 13 residues. V lost 10 bases to trimming and J lost 4 bases, with 13 bases between them. Germline values: CDR1 LNHDA, CDR2 SQIVND (reference sequence). The chain has TRBV19 and TRBJ1-4, with D uncertain. This receptor was taken from a woman aged 40 to 50 who had been exposed to COVID-19. The sequenced sample was PBMCs or T cells enriched from blood (not recorded which). The CDR3 DNA is TGTGCCACTAGCCGGGGAGGTAATGAAAAACTGTTTTTT. It codes for CATSRGGNEKLFF.